A single sample gave rise to the 32 T cell receptor beta chains below, sequenced in a study of T-cell reconstitution after alpha-beta-depleted transplantation in children. Study-wide points: Hyperexpanded clones declined; after one year, newly produced T cells mostly supplied diversity.

The TCRbeta library was prepared with unique molecular identifiers. TCRdb recomputed calls from the PCR reads with MiXCR, one row per CDR3 protein. Counted here are approximately 300,000 distinct CDR3 sequences, around 7.1% occurring once; the ten biggest clones make up about 9.1%. Their cognate antigens are unknown. Sequences were derived from peripheral blood, sampled 360 days after TCRalphabeta/CD19-depleted stem cell transplant. These receptors were collected from a female patient aged 2-10 years who had a stem cell transplant for Fanconi anemia, so the T cells may come from the graft donor.

CDR3 protein: CASSIILAGEQYF. The CDR3, as DNA: TGTGCCAGTAGTATCATACTAGCGGGCGAGCAGTACTTC. V and J are TRBV19 and TRBJ2-7, with 9 bases that match TRBD2. Germline lookup yields CDR1 LNHDA and CDR2 SQIVND (reference sequence). With V trimmed by 3 bases and J by 6 bases, 3 bases remained unmatched. The CDR3 contains 13 residues.

The table lists this clonotype with many counts. The chain recombines TRBV29-1 with TRBJ2-7, with D possibly called TRBD1 or TRBD2 (6 bases each). This CDR3 contains 11 residues. CDR1 is SQVTM, CDR2 ANQGSEA, per germline. The ends were cut back, 6 bases at V and 7 bases at J, with 13 bases in the middle. CDR3 nucleotide sequence: TGCAGCGTGGTCAGGGGAGGTGAGCAGTACGTC. It yields the protein CSVVRGGEQYV.

This clonotype has just a few counts. The genes are TRBV5-5 and TRBJ1-4; unclear D gene. V lost 2 bases, J lost 8 bases, and 16 bases lay in between. CDR3 length: 15 residues. Germline loops: CDR1 SGHKS, CDR2 YYEKEE (reference sequence). The CDR3 here is CASSFAEVVWEKLFF. Here the CDR3 DNA reads TGTGCCAGCAGCTTCGCTGAGGTGGTATGGGAAAAACTGTTTTTT. Supplemented by reference TRBV5-5 and TRBJ1-4, the full variable domain reads DAGVTQSPTHLIKTRGQQVTLRCSPISGHKSVSWYQQVLGQGPQFIFQYYEKEERGRGNFPDRFSARQFPNYSSELNVNALLLGDSALYLCASSFAEVVWEKLFFGSGTQLSVL.

This clonotype has at least ten counts. The chain links TRBV5-1 to TRBJ2-5; possible D gene TRBD2, 5 bases. V lost 2 bases to trimming and J lost 2 bases, with 10 bases between them. The CDR3 loop spans 14 amino acids. Germline CDR1 is SGHRS and CDR2 is YFSETQ. CDR3 DNA: TGCGCCAGCAGCTTATTTACTAGGCAAGAGACCCAGTACTTC. Protein product: CASSLFTRQETQYF.

This clonotype was seen only a few times. The genes are TRBV18 and TRBJ2-5; TRBD1 is a possible D gene (5 bases). The CDR3 covers 15 residues. Germline CDR1 and CDR2: KGHSH and LQKENI. Trimming shortened V by 5 bases and J by 4 bases, and 17 bases separated the two germline ends. This CDR3 is CASSGSGAGGETQYF. The CDR3 bases are TGTGCCAGCTCAGGGTCTGGGGCCGGCGGAGAGACCCAGTACTTC.

This clonotype was detected many times. The rearrangement uses TRBV20-1 and TRBJ2-7, with TRBD1 matching 7 bases. CDR1 and CDR2 from the germline V gene are DFQATT and SNEGSKA (reference sequence). Unmatched junction bases numbered 13, after V lost 0 bases and J lost 5 bases. The CDR3 is 16 amino acids. The CDR3 is CSARDWSGQGVHEQYF. The CDR3, as DNA: TGCAGTGCTAGAGACTGGAGTGGGCAGGGGGTCCACGAGCAGTACTTC.

This clonotype was picked up a small number of times. The CDR3 bases are TGTGCCAGCAGCTTTCTCGGGGAGACCCAGTACTTC. Its protein product is CASSFLGETQYF. V usage is TRBV7-9 and J usage is TRBJ2-5; D gene uncertain. V lost 3 bases, J lost 5 bases, and 7 bases lay in between. This CDR3 is built from 12 residues. Germline-derived CDR1 and CDR2 are SEHNR and FQNEAQ (reference sequence).

Notes on this clonotype: The junction differs from germline at one of its ends, possibly a read error. This chain links TRBV7-6 with TRBJ2-2; D may correspond to TRBD1 or TRBD2 (5 bases each). The CDR3 has 15 residues. Germline CDR1 SGHVS, CDR2 FNYEAQ. The CDR3 is CVSSLGTSQSGELFF. Here the CDR3 DNA reads TGTGTCAGCAGCCTCGGGACCAGCCAATCCGGGGAGCTGTTTTTT.

This clonotype was picked up many times. This chain uses TRBV10-3 with TRBJ2-6; no clear D gene. Germline lookup yields CDR1 ENHRY and CDR2 SYGVKD. V lost 5 bases to trimming and J lost 3 bases, with 11 bases between them. This CDR3 has 15 residues. The CDR3 DNA sequence: TGTGCCATCAGTAAAACCTGGGATGGGGCCAACGTCCTGACTTTC. Residues: CAISKTWDGANVLTF.

This clonotype has a count of ten or more. The genes are TRBV14 and TRBJ2-7, with 10 bases matching TRBD1. Germline CDR1 SGHDN, CDR2 FVKESK. The CDR3 contains 15 residues. With V trimmed by 2 bases and J by 7 bases, 8 bases remained unmatched. CDR3 residues: CASSQFRGTGEEQYF. In nucleotides, the CDR3 is TGTGCCAGCAGCCAATTCCGCGGGACAGGGGAAGAGCAGTACTTC.

The table lists this clonotype with many counts. The chain links TRBV7-9 to TRBJ2-2; D possibly corresponds to TRBD2 (5 bases). The V gene lost 5 bases and the J gene lost 1 base, with 11 bases spanning the gap. This CDR3 contains 15 residues. Germline lookup yields CDR1 SEHNR and CDR2 FQNEAQ (reference sequence). Written as DNA, the CDR3 is TGTGCCAGCAGCCCACCCGGGAAGAACACCGGGGAGCTGTTTTTT. It is translated as CASSPPGKNTGELFF. Looking up the rest from reference TRBV7-9 and TRBJ2-2 gives the full variable domain: DTGVSQNPRHKITKRGQNVTFRCDPISEHNRLYWYRQTLGQGPEFLTYFQNEAQLEKSRLLSDRFSAERPKGSFSTLEIQRTEQGDSAMYLCASSPPGKNTGELFFGEGSRLTVL.

Ten or more counts support this clonotype. The rearrangement joins TRBV25-1 to TRBJ2-3; D remains ambiguous. From germline, CDR1 is MGHDK and CDR2 SYGVNS. The V gene lost 4 bases and the J gene lost 1 base, with 12 bases spanning the gap. The CDR3 extends over 15 amino acids. The CDR3 DNA follows: TGTGCCAGCAGTGCTAATTTCCCGGGCACAGATACGCAGTATTTT. It yields the protein CASSANFPGTDTQYF.

DNA for the CDR3: TGCAGTGCTAGACACAGGGAACCACCCCTCCACTTT. Amino acids: CSARHREPPLHF. The chain combines TRBV20-1 with TRBJ1-6, with D maybe TRBD1 (6 bases). There are 12 residues in the CDR3. CDR1 and CDR2 (germline): DFQATT, SNEGSKA (reference sequence). The V gene lost 2 bases and the J gene lost 11 bases, with 10 bases spanning the gap.

In DNA form, the CDR3 reads TGTGCCTGGAGCCCAGGGACAGGGATTAATCAGCCCCAGCATTTT. It yields the protein CAWSPGTGINQPQHF. This rearrangement joins TRBV30 to TRBJ1-5; 9 bases map to TRBD1. The junction had 7 bases not matched to a gene; V was cut back by 3 bases and J by 4 bases. There are 15 residues in the CDR3. Germline V gives CDR1 GTSNPN, CDR2 SVGIG (reference sequence).

This clonotype was recorded at least ten times. The V call is TRBV10-1, the J call TRBJ2-7, with D unclear. V was trimmed by 3 bases and J by 6 bases, leaving 12 bases between them. CDR1 is WNHNN and CDR2 is SYGVQD in the germline V gene (reference sequence). CDR3 length: 13 residues. CDR3 DNA sequence: TGCGCCAGCAGTGACGACATTCCCGGCGAGCAGTACTTC. It encodes CASSDDIPGEQYF.

This clonotype came up many times. The CDR3, as DNA: TGCGCCAGCAGCTTGGGGGGACAGGGCGGCAATCAGCCCCAGCATTTT. It codes for CASSLGGQGGNQPQHF. V usage is TRBV5-1 and J usage is TRBJ1-5, with TRBD1 identical over 9 bases. Unmatched junction bases numbered 3, after V lost 0 bases and J lost 2 bases. Germline CDR1 is SGHRS and CDR2 is YFSETQ. CDR3 length: 16 residues.

The genes are TRBV7-9 and TRBJ2-3, with D maybe TRBD2 (6 bases). Germline values: CDR1 SEHNR, CDR2 FQNEAQ (reference sequence). The V gene lost 0 bases and the J gene lost 2 bases, with 15 bases spanning the gap. The CDR3 spans 17 residues. The CDR3 loop is CASSLALGGALTDTQYF. The CDR3 DNA reads as TGTGCCAGCAGCTTAGCATTGGGGGGAGCTCTCACAGATACGCAGTATTTT.

This clonotype was seen at least ten times. The rearrangement joins TRBV25-1 to TRBJ1-2; 9 positions match TRBD1. V shed 8 bases and J 8 bases; nucleotides not matched to a gene: 6. Germline CDR1 and CDR2: MGHDK and SYGVNS. This CDR3 has 12 residues. CDR3 nucleotides: TGTGCCAGCGGGGACAGGGCGAAAGGCTACACCTTC. Translated: CASGDRAKGYTF.

In its sample, this clonotype was seen many times. A junction end diverges from the germline sequence, so it may reflect a read error. The V and J genes are TRBV5-1 and TRBJ2-2, with D perhaps assigned TRBD1 or TRBD2 (6 bases each). There are 13 residues in the CDR3. Per germline, CDR1 SGHRS and CDR2 YFSETQ. The CDR3 protein is CASSRGDTEELFF. For the CDR3, the DNA is TGCGCCAGCAGCAGGGGGGACACCGAGGAGCTGTTTTTT.

This clonotype was seen repeatedly, ten times or more. The chain uses TRBV20-1 and TRBJ1-2; TRBD1 is a possible D gene (5 bases). The CDR3 totals 14 residues. Trimming removed 3 bases from V and 2 bases from J, with 13 bases in between. In germline, CDR1 is DFQATT, CDR2 SNEGSKA (reference sequence). Here the CDR3 reads CSARGPWGNYGYTF. In DNA, the CDR3 is TGCAGTGCTAGGGGGCCTTGGGGGAACTATGGCTACACCTTC.

The rearrangement joins TRBV24-1 to TRBJ2-1, with D uncertain. This CDR3 is 12 amino acids long. Between the trimmed V and J ends, which lost 5 bases and 6 bases, there was a span of 7 bases. Germline V gene data show CDR1 as KGHDR and CDR2 as SFDVKD. CDR3 sequence: CATSAHSNEQFF. In nucleotides, the CDR3 is TGTGCCACCAGTGCCCACTCCAATGAGCAGTTCTTC.

About this clonotype: A read error is possible here, since a much larger clone lies one base away. The chain employs TRBV28 and TRBJ2-7; possible D gene TRBD2, 5 bases. Germline assignment: CDR1 MDHEN and CDR2 SYDVKM. The CDR3 runs 14 residues. The germline V and J ends were trimmed by 11 bases and 3 bases, with 20 bases remaining between them. CDR3 nucleotide sequence: TGTGCCGGCAACGTCCGGGGAAGATACTACGAGCAGTACTTC. This translates into CAGNVRGRYYEQYF.

In this sample, this clonotype turned up many times. The chain couples TRBV20-1 to TRBJ2-2; D unclear. CDR3 size: 11 residues. Germline values: CDR1 DFQATT, CDR2 SNEGSKA (reference sequence). V lost 6 bases to trimming and J lost 5 bases, with 7 bases between them. Here the CDR3 reads CSAPLTGELFF. CDR3 nucleotide sequence: TGCAGTGCCCCTTTGACCGGGGAGCTGTTTTTT.

This clonotype was picked up a small number of times. The chain couples TRBV9 to TRBJ2-5; 11 bases map to TRBD1. The CDR3 runs to 18 residues. Trimming cost V 3 bases and J 4 bases; bases outside gene matches: 14. The germline V gene has CDR1 SGDLS and CDR2 YYNGEE. CDR3 in DNA: TGTGCCAGCAGCGACCTGTCGGGGACAGGGGGAGGGTCAGAGACCCAGTACTTC. It is translated as CASSDLSGTGGGSETQYF.

This clonotype was detected a few times. CDR3 amino acids: CAISDLQGRTEAFF. CDR3 in DNA: TGTGCCATCAGTGACTTGCAGGGAAGGACTGAAGCTTTCTTT. This chain connects TRBV10-3 to TRBJ1-1; D might be TRBD1 (5 bases). The CDR3 spans 14 residues. The germline gives CDR1 ENHRY, CDR2 SYGVKD. Trimming stripped 3 bases from V and 5 bases from J, with 13 bases between.

This clonotype has at least ten counts. The chain joins TRBV5-1 to TRBJ2-7; 9 bases map to TRBD1. The CDR3 is 14 amino acids. The V segment lost 4 bases and the J segment 5 bases; nucleotides outside the gene matches: 7. Germline lookup yields CDR1 SGHRS and CDR2 YFSETQ. The CDR3 spells CASSTGDRAHEQYF. The CDR3 DNA is TGCGCCAGCAGCACCGGGGACAGGGCCCACGAGCAGTACTTC.

This clonotype was observed a few times. V usage is TRBV7-9 and J usage is TRBJ1-6, with D possibly matching TRBD1 (6 bases). The germline gives CDR1 SEHNR, CDR2 FQNEAQ (reference sequence). V lost 1 base and J lost 1, with 8 bases in between. CDR3 size: 16 residues. The CDR3 reads CASSLVRGSYNSPLHF. The CDR3 DNA sequence: TGTGCCAGCAGCTTAGTCAGGGGATCCTATAATTCACCCCTCCACTTT.

This clonotype was found many times. V is TRBV28 and J is TRBJ1-2, with unresolved D. Trimming removed 2 bases at V and 3 bases at J, with 10 bases between. The CDR3 is made up of 14 amino acids. Germline V gene sequence: CDR1 MDHEN, CDR2 SYDVKM. The CDR3, as DNA: TGTGCCAGCAGTTTAGTCAGGAATGACTATGGCTACACCTTC. Its protein is CASSLVRNDYGYTF.

This clonotype showed up just a few times. CDR3 loop: CASSKKGGGEDEQFF. The CDR3 region has the DNA TGTGCCAGTAGTAAGAAAGGGGGAGGGGAGGATGAGCAGTTCTTC. The chain uses TRBV19 and TRBJ2-1; tentatively, D is TRBD2 (7 bases). V shed 4 bases and J shed 8 bases, with 18 bases lying between them. Germline V gene data show CDR1 as LNHDA and CDR2 as SQIVND (reference sequence). The CDR3 is 15 residues long.

This clonotype has at least ten counts. This chain joins TRBV20-1 and TRBJ2-4; D gene unclear. V was clipped by 3 bases and J by 0 bases, with 12 bases between them. The CDR3 runs to 15 residues. Germline loops: CDR1 DFQATT, CDR2 SNEGSKA (reference sequence). The CDR3 loop reads CSASSLNLAKNIQYF. DNA of the CDR3: TGCAGTGCTAGTTCTCTCAATTTAGCCAAAAACATTCAGTACTTC.

The rearrangement joins TRBV27 to TRBJ1-4; a possible D gene is TRBD1 (6 bases). The ends were cut back, 5 bases at V and 4 bases at J, with 11 bases in the middle. The CDR3 length is 14 residues. Germline V gene sequence: CDR1 MNHEY, CDR2 SMNVEV (reference sequence). CDR3 nucleotides: TGTGCCAGCAGTGTCACAGGGATTAATGAAAAACTGTTTTTT. Protein sequence: CASSVTGINEKLFF.

This clonotype was observed a few times. Its ends do not fully match the called genes, so a read error is possible. The chain employs TRBV6-5 and TRBJ1-2; no definite D call. The CDR3 runs to 13 residues. Germline CDR1 reads MNHEY; CDR2 reads SVGAGI. The CDR3: CASRYSPNYGYTF. The CDR3 nucleotides read TGTGCCAGCAGATACTCACCTAACTATGGCTACACCTTC.